The 10 T cell receptor beta chains below were found in one sample sequenced in a study of control samples from healthy donors and cancer patients. Profiling relied on immunoSEQ multiplex PCR, and the TCRdb table lists in-frame clones only, not all of them. This sample yields 130,000 or so clones, of which 80% to 95% are seen a single time; roughly 2.7% belongs to the top ten. Sequencing was carried out using blood. The receptors come from a man in his forties in good health.

This chain joins TRBV4-1 and TRBJ1-4, with D hard to call. V lost 3 bases and J 8 bases, leaving 10 bases between the germline ends. This CDR3 contains 13 residues. CDR1 and CDR2 from the germline V gene are MGHRA and YSYEKL. The CDR3 nucleotides are TGCGCCAGCAGCCAGCCCCTTAGGGAAAAACTGTTTTTT. It encodes CASSQPLREKLFF.

The V gene is TRBV14, the J gene TRBJ2-7, with unresolved D. The CDR3 spans 16 residues. V was shortened by 1 base and J by 0 bases, with 13 bases between the two germline ends. The germline CDR1 and CDR2 sequences are SGHDN and FVKESK. The CDR3 sequence: CASSQGYRYSSYEQYF. The CDR3 DNA follows: TGTGCCAGCAGCCAAGGATACAGATATAGCTCCTACGAGCAGTACTTC.

The J gene is TRBJ2-7, the V gene TRBV14; TRBD1 agrees at 9 bases. CDR1 SGHDN and CDR2 FVKESK come from the germline V gene. The V and J ends lost 0 bases and 4 bases, in that order; junction bases with no gene match: 4. The CDR3 contains 15 residues. The CDR3 spells CASSQEHRGRYEQYF. CDR3 bases: TGTGCCAGCAGCCAAGAACACAGGGGGCGGTACGAGCAGTACTTC.

V usage is TRBV25-1 and J usage is TRBJ1-1; 7 bases map to TRBD1. CDR1 is MGHDK, CDR2 SYGVNS, per germline. The CDR3 consists of 14 residues. The J segment lost 2 bases and the V segment lost 4 bases, leaving 4 bases of the junction unmatched. CDR3 DNA: TGTGCCAGCAGTGCCTGGGACAGTAACACTGAAGCTTTCTTT. The encoded protein is CASSAWDSNTEAFF.

The V and J genes are TRBV4-1 and TRBJ2-3; 7 bases agree with TRBD2. With V trimmed by 0 bases and J by 1 base, 7 bases remained unmatched. Per germline, CDR1 MGHRA and CDR2 YSYEKL. The CDR3 has 17 residues. The CDR3 bases are TGCGCCAGCAGCCAAGATGACCGGGGGGTAGGCACAGATACGCAGTATTTT. Translated: CASSQDDRGVGTDTQYF.

The V and J genes are TRBV30 and TRBJ1-2, with 7 bases aligning to TRBD1. The trim removed 6 bases at V and 5 bases at J, leaving 3 bases unmatched. Germline V gene sequence: CDR1 GTSNPN, CDR2 SVGIG (reference sequence). The CDR3 length is 11 residues. CDR3 sequence reads: CACRQGYGYTF. In DNA, the CDR3 is TGTGCCTGCAGACAGGGATATGGCTACACCTTC.

The rearrangement links TRBV7-9 to TRBJ1-5; D is unresolved. The CDR3 is 12 amino acids. V gave up 2 bases and J gave up 6 bases, with 5 bases separating them. Germline V gene lookup returns CDR1 SEHNR and CDR2 FQNEAQ (reference sequence). CDR3 coding DNA: TGTGCCAGCAGCTTATCCTCTCAGCCCCAGCATTTT. Translated: CASSLSSQPQHF.

Points on this clone: In the same sample, other DNA sequences code for this CDR3. J is TRBJ2-7 and V is TRBV12-3 or TRBV12-4; D is ambiguous. The CDR3 totals 12 residues. Trimming removed 0 bases at V and 4 bases at J, with 4 bases between. The CDR3 DNA sequence: TGTGCCAGCAGTTTAGCGGGGTACGAGCAGTACTTC. Protein: CASSLAGYEQYF.

This chain connects TRBV14 to TRBJ2-7, with D hard to call. The CDR3 is 15 residues long. CDR1 and CDR2 (germline): SGHDN, FVKESK. V lost 1 base to trimming and J lost 5 bases, with 15 bases between them. CDR3 sequence: CASSQVQDNWNEQYF. The CDR3 region has the DNA TGTGCCAGCAGCCAAGTTCAGGATAATTGGAACGAGCAGTACTTC.

V is TRBV28 and J is TRBJ2-3; D gene uncertain. With 1 base removed from V and 7 bases from J, the gap between germline ends came to 3 bases. The CDR3 runs to 11 residues. Germline CDR1 reads MDHEN; CDR2 reads SYDVKM. CDR3 bases: TGTGCCAGCAGTTTATTTCATACGCAGTATTTT. Amino acids: CASSLFHTQYF.